These T cell receptor beta chains were read from a single sample in a study of control samples from healthy donors and cancer patients. Libraries were prepared by immunoSEQ multiplex PCR; TCRdb keeps only in-frame clonotypes and omits some of them. This table has fewer than 65,000 clones, approximately 80% appearing once. Input material: blood. The receptors were sampled from a man aged 65-85 years in good health. The CDR3 runs from the conserved cysteine through the conserved F or W. Fields, in order: D gene, CDR3 length, clone size, J gene, V gene, CDR3 DNA, CDR3 protein. A D gene is named only where the DNA matches it firmly. Expanded clones are given a class, and other clones once, few, many or no size at all.

d_gene: TRBD1
len: 11
abundance: -
j_gene: TRBJ2-1
v_gene: TRBV4-2
CDR3nt: TGTGCCAGCAGCCAGGGACAGGAGCAGTTCTTC
CDR3aa: CASSQGQEQFF

d_gene: -
len: 15
abundance: -
j_gene: TRBJ1-6
v_gene: TRBV11-2
CDR3nt: TGTGCCAGCAGCTTAGATGGGGGGTTTAATTCACCCCTCCACTTT
CDR3aa: CASSLDGGFNSPLHF

d_gene: TRBD1
len: 14
abundance: -
j_gene: TRBJ2-3
v_gene: TRBV18
CDR3nt: TGTGCCAGCTCACGGACAGGGCCGCCAGATACGCAGTATTTT
CDR3aa: CASSRTGPPDTQYF

d_gene: -
len: 14
abundance: -
j_gene: TRBJ2-5
v_gene: TRBV7-2
CDR3nt: TGTGCCAGCAGCGAATCCCCAACCCGGATAATCCAGTACTTC
CDR3aa: CASSESPTRIIQYF

d_gene: -
len: 11
abundance: -
j_gene: TRBJ1-1
v_gene: TRBV20-1
CDR3nt: TGCAGTGTGAGGTTGCACACTGAAGCTTTCTTT
CDR3aa: CSVRLHTEAFF

d_gene: -
len: 13
abundance: -
j_gene: TRBJ2-1
v_gene: TRBV11-1
CDR3nt: TGTGCCAGCAGCTTATACCCGAACAATGAGCAGTTCTTC
CDR3aa: CASSLYPNNEQFF

d_gene: TRBD1
len: 17
abundance: -
j_gene: TRBJ1-3
v_gene: TRBV6-1
CDR3nt: TGTGCCAGCAGTGAAGGTCTGGGCGGGACAGGGGGAAACACCATATATTTT
CDR3aa: CASSEGLGGTGGNTIYF

d_gene: TRBD2
len: 17
abundance: -
j_gene: TRBJ2-5
v_gene: TRBV5-4
CDR3nt: TGTGCCAGCAGCGGACCTTTAGCGGGGGCGAACAAAGAGACCCAGTACTTC
CDR3aa: CASSGPLAGANKETQYF

d_gene: -
len: 16
abundance: -
j_gene: TRBJ2-1
v_gene: TRBV5-1
CDR3nt: TGCGCCAGCAGCTTGTCGCCTGCAAGCTCCTACAATGAGCAGTTCTTC
CDR3aa: CASSLSPASSYNEQFF

d_gene: TRBD1
len: 16
abundance: -
j_gene: TRBJ1-3
v_gene: TRBV7-8
CDR3nt: TGTGCCAGCAGCTTAACTGGGACAGGCCCTGGAAACACCATATATTTT
CDR3aa: CASSLTGTGPGNTIYF

d_gene: -
len: 14
abundance: once
j_gene: TRBJ2-5
v_gene: TRBV4-2
CDR3nt: TGTGCCAGCAGCCCCTCCGGAACCCAAGAGACCCAGTACTTC
CDR3aa: CASSPSGTQETQYF

d_gene: -
len: 14
abundance: -
j_gene: TRBJ2-7
v_gene: TRBV5-6
CDR3nt: TGTGCCAGCAGCCTAAGATGGGGGGCCTACGAGCAGTACTTC
CDR3aa: CASSLRWGAYEQYF

d_gene: -
len: 15
abundance: -
j_gene: TRBJ1-1
v_gene: TRBV5-5
CDR3nt: TGTGCCAGCAGCTTGGTGAGGGCAGGGAACACTGAAGCTTTCTTT
CDR3aa: CASSLVRAGNTEAFF

d_gene: TRBD1
len: 16
abundance: -
j_gene: TRBJ2-1
v_gene: TRBV5-4
CDR3nt: TGTGCCAGCAGCCAGGGGGGACAGGGCAACTACAATGAGCAGTTCTTC
CDR3aa: CASSQGGQGNYNEQFF

d_gene: TRBD1
len: 14
abundance: few
j_gene: TRBJ1-2
v_gene: TRBV6-5
CDR3nt: TGTGCCAGCGGCCTGCAGGGGGGCTACTATGGCTACACCTTC
CDR3aa: CASGLQGGYYGYTF

d_gene: -
len: 16
abundance: -
j_gene: TRBJ2-5
v_gene: TRBV28
CDR3nt: TGTGCCAGCAGTTTAGGGGGGGCGGCCTTCCAAGAGACCCAGTACTTC
CDR3aa: CASSLGGAAFQETQYF

d_gene: -
len: 15
abundance: -
j_gene: TRBJ2-3
v_gene: TRBV6-6
CDR3nt: TGTGCCAGCAGTTACGGCCAGCTAAGGGGAGATACGCAGTATTTT
CDR3aa: CASSYGQLRGDTQYF

d_gene: -
len: 14
abundance: -
j_gene: TRBJ1-5
v_gene: TRBV2
CDR3nt: TGTGCCAGCAGTTCTCAGGGAATCGGTCAGCCCCAGCATTTT
CDR3aa: CASSSQGIGQPQHF

d_gene: TRBD1
len: 17
abundance: -
j_gene: TRBJ1-4
v_gene: TRBV18
CDR3nt: TGTGCCAGCTCACCTACTGAAAGGACAGGTTTTGAGGAAAAACTGTTTTTT
CDR3aa: CASSPTERTGFEEKLFF

d_gene: TRBD1
len: 16
abundance: -
j_gene: TRBJ1-2
v_gene: TRBV3-1/TRBV3-2
CDR3nt: TGTGCCAGCAGCCGTGGGACAGGCCCGGGAGGTACTGGCTACACCTTC
CDR3aa: CASSRGTGPGGTGYTF

d_gene: TRBD2
len: 15
abundance: few
j_gene: TRBJ2-2
v_gene: TRBV19
CDR3nt: TGTGCCAGTAGGCCTCGGCGGGAGTTTCCCGGGGAGCTGTTTTTT
CDR3aa: CASRPRREFPGELFF

d_gene: TRBD1
len: 18
abundance: few
j_gene: TRBJ2-6
v_gene: TRBV2
CDR3nt: TGTGCCAGCAGTCCGGGACAGGGGTCTTCCTCTGGGGCCAACGTCCTGACTTTC
CDR3aa: CASSPGQGSSSGANVLTF

d_gene: -
len: 15
abundance: few
j_gene: TRBJ1-6
v_gene: TRBV18
CDR3nt: TGTGCCAGCTCACCTGAGATAGACCGAGATTCACCCCTCCACTTT
CDR3aa: CASSPEIDRDSPLHF

d_gene: TRBD2
len: 15
abundance: -
j_gene: TRBJ2-1
v_gene: TRBV7-3
CDR3nt: TGTGCCAGCAGCTACGGGACTAGCGGGGGCAATGAGCAGTTCTTC
CDR3aa: CASSYGTSGGNEQFF

d_gene: TRBD1
len: 14
abundance: -
j_gene: TRBJ1-1
v_gene: TRBV2
CDR3nt: TGTGCCAGCAGTAATAACAGGGGCTATACTGAAGCTTTCTTT
CDR3aa: CASSNNRGYTEAFF